This T cell receptor (beta chain) was profiled in a study of blood T cell repertoires in COVID-19. Across the study: Spain, Italy and the United States supplied samples that represented acute and convalescent COVID-19. Sources were T cells, B-cell-depleted T cells, or PBMCs; the material itself was cDNA or gDNA.

The V and J ends lost 5 bases and 8 bases, in that order; junction bases with no gene match: 5. Germline CDR1 is GTSNPN and CDR2 is SVGIG (reference sequence). CDR3 length: 12 residues. In the study's own analysis: Amplification from reference gene primers served as the basis for estimated nucleated cell counts. TCRdb keeps only in-frame clones here, not all; method: immunoSEQ multiplex PCR. V and J calls and clone size are copied from that table; D and trimming were computed from the DNA. The data contain 95,000 to 150,000 clones, around nine tenths of them singletons. The chain couples TRBV30 to TRBJ2-4; 8 nucleotides agree with TRBD1. Material for sequencing was peripheral blood. The sequence was collected from a woman between 45 and 60 years old with acute or convalescent COVID-19. The CDR3 is CAWGQGLDIQYF. CDR3 nucleotide sequence: TGTGCCTGGGGACAGGGCTTGGACATTCAGTACTTC.